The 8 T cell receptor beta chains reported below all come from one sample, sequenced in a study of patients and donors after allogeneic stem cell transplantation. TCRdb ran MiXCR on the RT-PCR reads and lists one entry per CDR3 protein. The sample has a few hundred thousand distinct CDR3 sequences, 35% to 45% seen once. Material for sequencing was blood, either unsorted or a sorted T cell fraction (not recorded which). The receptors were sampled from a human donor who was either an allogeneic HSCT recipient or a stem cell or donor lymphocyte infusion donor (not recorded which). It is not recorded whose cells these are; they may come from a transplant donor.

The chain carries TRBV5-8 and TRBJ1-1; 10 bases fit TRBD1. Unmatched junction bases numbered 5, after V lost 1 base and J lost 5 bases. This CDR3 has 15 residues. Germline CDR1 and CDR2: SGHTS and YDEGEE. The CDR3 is CASSLRTGGWTEAFF. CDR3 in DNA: TGTGCCAGCAGCTTGAGGACAGGGGGGTGGACTGAAGCTTTCTTT. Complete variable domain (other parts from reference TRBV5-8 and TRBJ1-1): EAGVTQSPTHLIKTRGQQATLRCSPISGHTSVYWYQQALGLGLQFLLWYDEGEERNRGNFPPRFSGRQFPNYSSELNVNALELEDSALYLCASSLRTGGWTEAFFGQGTRLTVV.

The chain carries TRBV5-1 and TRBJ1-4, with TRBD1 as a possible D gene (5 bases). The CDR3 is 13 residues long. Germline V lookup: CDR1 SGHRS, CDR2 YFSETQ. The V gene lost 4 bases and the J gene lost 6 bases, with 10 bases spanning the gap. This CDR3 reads CASSRGVDEKLFF. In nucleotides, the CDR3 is TGCGCCAGCAGCCGAGGGGTGGATGAAAAACTGTTTTTT.

The chain's CDR3 is CASSQGNAGTETQYF. For the CDR3, the DNA is TGCGCCAGCAGCCAGGGGAATGCAGGGACAGAGACCCAGTACTTC. This chain uses TRBV4-3 with TRBJ2-5; D assignment may be TRBD1 or TRBD2 (5 bases each). V lost 3 bases and J 4 bases, leaving 15 bases between the germline ends. This CDR3 is 15 amino acids long. The germline V gene has CDR1 LGHNA and CDR2 YSLEER.

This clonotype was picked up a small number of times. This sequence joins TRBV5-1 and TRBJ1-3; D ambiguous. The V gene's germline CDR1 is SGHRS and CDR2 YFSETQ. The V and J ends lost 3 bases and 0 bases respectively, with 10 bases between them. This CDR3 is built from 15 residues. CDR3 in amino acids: CASSSDGNSGNTIYF. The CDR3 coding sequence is TGCGCCAGCAGCTCGGACGGCAACTCTGGAAACACCATATATTTT. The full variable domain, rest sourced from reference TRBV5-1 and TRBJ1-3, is KAGVTQTPRYLIKTRGQQVTLSCSPISGHRSVSWYQQTPGQGLQFLFEYFSETQRNKGNFPGRFSGRQFSNSRSEMNVSTLELGDSALYLCASSSDGNSGNTIYFGEGSWLTVV.

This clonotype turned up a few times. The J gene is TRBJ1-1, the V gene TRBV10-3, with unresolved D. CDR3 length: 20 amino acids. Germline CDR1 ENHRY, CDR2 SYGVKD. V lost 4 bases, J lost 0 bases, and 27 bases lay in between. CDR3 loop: CAISGYPGRYSPRVNTEAFF. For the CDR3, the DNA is TGTGCCATCAGTGGCTACCCCGGGAGGTACAGCCCGCGGGTGAACACTGAAGCTTTCTTT.

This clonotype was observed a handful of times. Here the CDR3 reads CASSPGVAVSYNEQFF. CDR3 DNA: TGTGCCAGCAGCCCAGGGGTAGCTGTTTCCTACAATGAGCAGTTCTTC. V is TRBV7-9 and J is TRBJ2-1; perhaps TRBD1 as D (6 bases). Germline lookup yields CDR1 SEHNR and CDR2 FQNEAQ (reference sequence). The CDR3 extends over 16 amino acids. V was cut by 5 bases and J by 1 base, with 15 bases left in between.

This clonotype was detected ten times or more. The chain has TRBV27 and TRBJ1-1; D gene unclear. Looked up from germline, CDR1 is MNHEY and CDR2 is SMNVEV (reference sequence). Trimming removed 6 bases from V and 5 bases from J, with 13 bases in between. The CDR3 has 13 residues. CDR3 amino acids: CASSLSRGTEAFF. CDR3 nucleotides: TGTGCCAGCAGCTTAAGTCGCGGTACTGAAGCTTTCTTT.

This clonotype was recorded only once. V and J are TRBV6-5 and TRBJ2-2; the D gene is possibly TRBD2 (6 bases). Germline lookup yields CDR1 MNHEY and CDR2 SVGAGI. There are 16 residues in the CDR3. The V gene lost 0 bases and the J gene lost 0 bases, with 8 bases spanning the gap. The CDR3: CASSYSKRANTGELFF. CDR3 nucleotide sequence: TGTGCCAGCAGTTACTCGAAGCGGGCGAACACCGGGGAGCTGTTTTTT.